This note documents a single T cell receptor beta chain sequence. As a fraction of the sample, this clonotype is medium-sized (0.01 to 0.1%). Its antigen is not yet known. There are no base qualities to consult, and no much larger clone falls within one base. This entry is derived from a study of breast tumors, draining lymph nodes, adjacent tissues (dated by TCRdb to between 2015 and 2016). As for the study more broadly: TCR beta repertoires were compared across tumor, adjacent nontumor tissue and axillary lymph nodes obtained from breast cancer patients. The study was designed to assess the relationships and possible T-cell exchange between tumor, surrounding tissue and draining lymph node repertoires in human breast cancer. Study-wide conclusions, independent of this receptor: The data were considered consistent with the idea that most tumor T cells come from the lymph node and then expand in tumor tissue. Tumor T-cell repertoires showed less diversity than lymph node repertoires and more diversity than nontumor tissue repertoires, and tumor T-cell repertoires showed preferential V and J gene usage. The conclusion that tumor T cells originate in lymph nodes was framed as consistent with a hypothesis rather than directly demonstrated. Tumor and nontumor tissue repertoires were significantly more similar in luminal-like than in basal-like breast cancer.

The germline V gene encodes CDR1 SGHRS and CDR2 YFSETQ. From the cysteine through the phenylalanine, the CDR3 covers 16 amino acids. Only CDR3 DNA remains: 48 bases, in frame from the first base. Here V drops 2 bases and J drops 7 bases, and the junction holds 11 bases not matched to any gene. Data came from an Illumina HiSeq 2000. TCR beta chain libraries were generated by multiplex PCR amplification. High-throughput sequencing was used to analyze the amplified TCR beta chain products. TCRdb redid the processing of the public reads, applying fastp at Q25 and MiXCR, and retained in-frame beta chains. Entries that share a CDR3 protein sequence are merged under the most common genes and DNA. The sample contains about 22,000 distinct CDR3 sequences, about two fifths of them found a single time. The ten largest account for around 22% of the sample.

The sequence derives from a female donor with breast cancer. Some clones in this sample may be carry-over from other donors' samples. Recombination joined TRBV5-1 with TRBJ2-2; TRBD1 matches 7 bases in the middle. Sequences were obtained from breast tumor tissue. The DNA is TGCGCCAGCAGCTTCATCGCAGGGGGAAATATCGGGGAGCTGTTTTTT. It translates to CASSFIAGGNIGELFF.